The next 13 T cell receptor beta chains were all read from a single sample in a study of identical twins (dated by TCRdb to 2015 to 2016). The method was 5' RACE. The instrument was an Illumina HiSeq 2000. In-frame beta chains were kept once TCRdb had trimmed the public reads at Q25 with fastp and called clones with MiXCR. Identical CDR3 protein sequences are pooled into one entry, listed with their most common genes and DNA. Counted in this sample were about 200,000 distinct CDR3 sequences; 7.5% of them appeared once. The ten most abundant clones make up about 1.8% of the sample. This sample was also put to use in a study of yellow fever vaccine responses in identical twins.

Sequenced input: memory (CD45RO+) T cells sorted from blood. Sample cell subset or site, as interpreted from the label and publication: CD45RO+ enriched T cells. The receptors here all came from a young woman in good health.

This clonotype was counted many times. V usage is TRBV7-2 and J usage is TRBJ2-7; 8 bases line up with TRBD1. The CDR3 covers 13 residues. The J segment lost 4 bases and the V segment lost 4 bases, leaving 3 bases of the junction unmatched. Germline CDR1 is SGHTA and CDR2 is FQGNSA. CDR3 loop: CASSSRTGYEQYF. The DNA of the CDR3 is TGTGCCAGCAGCTCCCGGACAGGGTACGAGCAGTACTTC.

The gene calls are TRBV7-9 and TRBJ2-3, with D perhaps matching TRBD1 or TRBD2 (6 bases each). Trimming took 2 bases from V and 6 from J, leaving 12 bases between them. Germline V gives CDR1 SEHNR, CDR2 FQNEAQ (reference sequence). This CDR3 is 14 amino acids long. The CDR3 protein is CASSLWGARDTQYF. The CDR3 DNA follows: TGTGCCAGCAGCTTATGGGGGGCCCGGGATACGCAGTATTTT.

This clonotype was picked up a small number of times. CDR3: CASSALETQYF. CDR3 nucleotide sequence: TGTGCCAGCAGTGCCCTAGAGACCCAGTACTTC. The rearrangement joins TRBV6-1 to TRBJ2-5; D gene ambiguous. This CDR3 spans 11 amino acids. Germline-derived CDR1 and CDR2 are MNHNS and SASEGT. V lost 4 bases, J lost 4 bases, and 4 bases lay in between.

This clonotype was counted between two and nine times. V usage is TRBV20-1 and J usage is TRBJ2-5; D remains ambiguous. Trimming took 5 bases from V and 0 from J, leaving 7 bases between them. The CDR3 sequence is 12 residues long. From germline, CDR1 is DFQATT and CDR2 SNEGSKA (reference sequence). The CDR3 protein is CSALGNQETQYF. CDR3 nucleotides: TGCAGTGCTCTGGGTAACCAAGAGACCCAGTACTTC.

The chain employs TRBV6-5 and TRBJ1-1; D may be TRBD1 (5 bases). V lost 1 base, J lost 3 bases, and 12 bases lay in between. The germline V gene has CDR1 MNHEY and CDR2 SVGAGI. This CDR3 is built from 15 residues. CDR3 loop: CASSYYYRNHTEAFF. The CDR3 bases are TGTGCCAGCAGTTACTACTACAGGAATCACACTGAAGCTTTCTTT.

As to this clonotype: Possible read error: a much larger clone is one base away. This chain uses TRBV7-2 with TRBJ2-4, with a weak D call TRBD2 (6 bases). CDR3 length equals 14 residues. CDR1 and CDR2 from the germline V gene are SGHTA and FQGNSA. CDR3 nucleotide sequence: TGTGCCAGCAGCATAAGGGAGGCCAAAAACAGTCAGTACTTC. Translation gives CASSIREAKNSQYF.

This clonotype was seen ten or more times. The chain carries TRBV5-1 and TRBJ2-1; 9 bases are a match to TRBD1. With 2 bases clipped from V and 4 bases from J, the junction kept 4 bases outside the gene matches. This CDR3 has 15 residues. CDR1 and CDR2 (germline): SGHRS, YFSETQ. CDR3 region: CASSLTGGQYNEQFF. Written as DNA, the CDR3 is TGCGCCAGCAGCTTAACAGGGGGCCAATACAATGAGCAGTTCTTC.

This clonotype has a handful of counts. The chain couples TRBV7-9 to TRBJ2-7; TRBD1 matches at 10 bases. The CDR3 contains 12 residues. J was trimmed by 10 bases and V by 5 bases; bases with no gene match: 5. Germline V lookup: CDR1 SEHNR, CDR2 FQNEAQ (reference sequence). CDR3 in amino acids: CASSPDRGHQYF. CDR3 DNA sequence: TGTGCCAGCAGCCCCGACAGGGGGCACCAGTACTTC.

This clonotype was detected only a few times. This chain connects TRBV30 to TRBJ2-7; 11 bases map to TRBD1. Trimming at V came to 3 bases and at J to 2 bases, leaving 6 bases not matched to a gene. Germline V gives CDR1 GTSNPN, CDR2 SVGIG (reference sequence). The length of the CDR3 is 15 residues. CDR3 sequence reads: CAWSAGTGGTYEQYF. CDR3 DNA sequence: TGTGCCTGGAGCGCCGGGACAGGGGGTACCTACGAGCAGTACTTC.

In its sample, this clonotype was seen many times. The chain has TRBV15 and TRBJ2-5; possibly TRBD2 for D (6 bases). Trimming left V 0 bases short and J 2 bases short, with 16 bases between. CDR1 is LNHNV, CDR2 YYDKDF, per germline (reference sequence). This CDR3 contains 17 residues. The CDR3 sequence: CATSREYRLRGQETQYF. The DNA of the CDR3 is TGTGCCACCAGCAGAGAATATCGTCTACGGGGGCAAGAGACCCAGTACTTC.

This clonotype was counted only a few times. J is TRBJ2-3 and V is TRBV4-1, with a tentative D call TRBD2 (5 bases). The germline V gene encodes CDR1 MGHRA and CDR2 YSYEKL. The CDR3 is 13 residues long. Trimming pared 4 bases from V and 5 bases from J, leaving 10 bases between. The CDR3: CASSLPAGDTQYF. The CDR3, as DNA: TGCGCCAGCAGCCTACCGGCGGGAGATACGCAGTATTTT.

This clonotype occurred a few times. The V and J genes are TRBV10-3 and TRBJ2-3; 7 bases are a match to TRBD1. V lost 5 bases to trimming and J lost 6 bases; unmatched junction nucleotides: 5. The germline V gene has CDR1 ENHRY and CDR2 SYGVKD. CDR3 length equals 13 residues. CDR3: CAISRQGMDTQYF. DNA for the CDR3: TGTGCCATCAGTCGACAGGGTATGGATACGCAGTATTTT.

The chain combines TRBV3-1 with TRBJ2-1; the match to TRBD2 covers 8 bases. Trimming at V came to 1 base and at J to 0 bases, leaving 8 bases not matched to a gene. The CDR3 runs to 18 residues. Germline V gives CDR1 LGHDT, CDR2 YNNKEL (reference sequence). CDR3 sequence (DNA): TGTGCCAGCAGCCAAGCCGTCCCTAGCGGGTACTCCTACAATGAGCAGTTCTTC. It specifies CASSQAVPSGYSYNEQFF.